Listed here are 29 T cell receptor beta chains from one sample, sequenced in a study of blood T cell repertoires in COVID-19 (dated by TCRdb to 2020 to 2021). Receptor amplification or capture employed the immunoSEQ multiplex PCR assay. Imported from immuneACCESS, the table was reduced by TCRdb to in-frame sequences with V and J called. These copies leave out some clones; in studies compared against another copy, an unresolved V gene accounts for under half, and the cause of the remainder is not known. Here the sample has over 50,000 clones; 70% to 80% occur a single time. Less than 25% of the sample belongs to the ten largest clones. Sequenced sample: peripheral blood. These receptors all stem from an elderly man with active or convalescent COVID-19.

The genes are TRBV21-1 and TRBJ2-7; TRBD2, the D gene given by the table, was not confirmed from the DNA. TRBV21-1 is noted as a pseudogene. The CDR3 is 15 amino acids. The CDR3 region has the DNA TGTGCCAGCTTGATTTGGTCGCGTAGAACCTACGAGCAGTACTTC. Translation: CASLIWSRRTYEQYF.

This clone was observed a few times. This rearrangement joins TRBV28 to TRBJ1-2; D gene ambiguous. This CDR3 contains 12 residues. Trimming stripped 7 bases from V and 4 bases from J, with 10 bases between. Germline V gene lookup returns CDR1 MDHEN and CDR2 SYDVKM. The CDR3 reads CASTAGSYGYTF. CDR3 DNA: TGTGCCAGCACAGCCGGGAGCTATGGCTACACCTTC.

V gene TRBV24-1 combines with J gene TRBJ2-2, with 9 bases identical to TRBD1. The CDR3 runs 14 residues. In germline, CDR1 is KGHDR, CDR2 SFDVKD. Unmatched junction bases numbered 4, after V lost 8 bases and J lost 4 bases. The CDR3 region is CATMPGQGTGELFF. The CDR3 bases are TGTGCCACCATGCCGGGACAGGGCACCGGGGAGCTGTTTTTT.

This clone showed up just once. The V gene is TRBV27, the J gene TRBJ2-7; D ambiguous. Germline V gene data show CDR1 as MNHEY and CDR2 as SMNVEV (reference sequence). The CDR3 sequence is 13 residues long. Trimming shortened V by 2 bases and J by 5 bases, and 10 bases separated the two germline ends. This CDR3 is CASSLTVSNEQYF. As DNA, the CDR3 is TGTGCCAGCAGTTTAACGGTTAGTAACGAGCAGTACTTC.

The V and J genes are TRBV7-2 and TRBJ2-3; 8 bases line up with TRBD2. Per germline, CDR1 SGHTA and CDR2 FQGNSA. V shed 2 bases and J 1 base; nucleotides not matched to a gene: 2. The CDR3 is made up of 15 amino acids. Here the CDR3 reads CASSLRGGGTDTQYF. The CDR3 nucleotides are TGTGCCAGCAGCTTACGGGGGGGCGGCACAGATACGCAGTATTTT. The full variable domain, completed using reference TRBV7-2 and TRBJ2-3, is GAGVSQSPSNKVTEKGKDVELRCDPISGHTALYWYRQSLGQGLEFLIYFQGNSAPDKSGLPSDRFSAERTGGSVSTLTIQRTQQEDSAVYLCASSLRGGGTDTQYFGPGTRLTVL.

The CDR3: CASSGRQGDDGYTF. The DNA for the CDR3 is TGTGCCAGCTCGGGTCGACAGGGGGATGATGGCTACACCTTC. This chain connects TRBV18 to TRBJ1-2, with TRBD1 matching over 9 bases. V dropped 6 bases and J dropped 6; count of bases not matched to a gene: 8. Per the germline V gene, CDR1 is KGHSH and CDR2 is LQKENI. The CDR3 spans 14 residues.

The rearrangement uses TRBV5-4 and TRBJ1-2; 9 nucleotides match TRBD1. Germline CDR1 reads SGHNT; CDR2 reads YYREEE (reference sequence). The CDR3 length is 15 residues. Germline trimming cut 4 bases from V and 8 bases from J; bases unmatched to any gene: 12. The CDR3 protein is CASSPSRDRASGYTF. The CDR3 bases are TGTGCCAGCAGCCCGTCCCGGGACAGGGCGAGCGGCTACACCTTC.

The chain is built from TRBV9 and TRBJ1-2; D call uncertain. Germline V gives CDR1 SGDLS, CDR2 YYNGEE. Trimming took off 0 bases at V and 3 bases at J, with 9 bases between the two ends. The CDR3 totals 14 residues. CDR3 nucleotides: TGTGCCAGCAGCGTAGGACTCTACGACTATGGCTACACCTTC. Protein: CASSVGLYDYGYTF.

In its sample, this clone was seen a few times. The rearrangement joins TRBV19 to TRBJ1-1; D is uncertain. This CDR3 spans 14 amino acids. Looked up from germline, CDR1 is LNHDA and CDR2 is SQIVND (reference sequence). The V and J ends lost 2 bases and 5 bases respectively, with 12 bases between them. The CDR3 region has the DNA TGTGCCAGTAGTATAACGGAACGGGGAACTGAAGCTTTCTTT. Its protein product is CASSITERGTEAFF.

A few counts support this clone. The chain combines TRBV27 with TRBJ2-2, with D tentatively TRBD1 (6 bases). CDR1 is MNHEY and CDR2 is SMNVEV in the germline V gene (reference sequence). V lost 6 bases to trimming and J lost 1 base, with 9 bases between them. This CDR3 has 14 amino acids. The CDR3 coding sequence is TGTGCCAGCAGGGGGACACTGAACACCGGGGAGCTGTTTTTT. Protein sequence: CASRGTLNTGELFF.

V and J are TRBV3-1 (or the pseudogene TRBV3-2) and TRBJ1-3, with TRBD1 matching over 9 bases. Losses at the gene ends were 5 bases for V and 4 bases for J; bases not matched to a gene: 6. Germline V gene data show CDR1 as LGHDT and CDR2 as YNNKEL (reference sequence). The CDR3 is made up of 15 amino acids. CDR3 DNA sequence: TGTGCCAGCAGCTTATGGACAGGGGTAGGAAACACCATATATTTT. Protein product: CASSLWTGVGNTIYF.

In its sample, this clone was seen a few times. In DNA form, the CDR3 reads TGTGCCAGCAGACCTAGGGGGCCTAACTATGGCTACACCTTC. Translated: CASRPRGPNYGYTF. The J gene is TRBJ1-2, the V gene TRBV6-2 or TRBV6-3; 7 bases agree with TRBD1. CDR1 and CDR2 from the germline V gene are MNHEY and SVGEGT. The V segment lost 6 bases and the J segment 0 bases; nucleotides outside the gene matches: 4. The CDR3 is made up of 14 amino acids.

The V gene is TRBV4-3, the J gene TRBJ2-1; TRBD2 matches at 7 bases. Unmatched junction bases numbered 8, after V lost 0 bases and J lost 6 bases. Germline CDR1 reads LGHNA; CDR2 reads YSLEER. The CDR3 contains 16 residues. The DNA for the CDR3 is TGCGCCAGCAGCCAAGATCCCCCGGGAGGATCCAATGAGCAGTTCTTC. It yields the protein CASSQDPPGGSNEQFF.

The chain combines TRBV28 with TRBJ2-3, with 13 bases aligning to TRBD2. Germline V CDR1 and CDR2: MDHEN, SYDVKM. CDR3 length: 15 residues. V shed 4 bases and J 6 bases; nucleotides not matched to a gene: 4. The CDR3 sequence is CASSSGLAGVDTQYF. CDR3 coding DNA: TGTGCCAGCAGTTCAGGACTAGCGGGAGTCGATACGCAGTATTTT.

The CDR3 reads CASSLVAGRSGELFF. CDR3 bases: TGCGCCAGCAGCTTGGTTGCTGGGAGGAGCGGGGAGCTGTTTTTT. V usage is TRBV5-1 and J usage is TRBJ2-2; TRBD2 is a possible D gene (6 bases). Germline CDR1 SGHRS, CDR2 YFSETQ. V gave up 0 bases and J gave up 7 bases, with 13 bases separating them. The CDR3 has 15 amino acids.

The V gene is TRBV7-9, the J gene TRBJ2-5; D unresolved. Trimming cost V 11 bases and J 7 bases, with 17 bases left between them. The CDR3 length is 12 residues. Per germline, CDR1 SEHNR and CDR2 FQNEAQ (reference sequence). CDR3 coding DNA: TGTGCCCTAACTATCGGTTTGGGGACCCAGTACTTC. It is translated as CALTIGLGTQYF.

The chain carries TRBV6-5 and TRBJ1-1, with D uncertain. V was pared by 6 bases and J by 7 bases, with 9 bases between. This CDR3 has 11 amino acids. The germline gives CDR1 MNHEY, CDR2 SVGAGI. CDR3 in amino acids: CASRLRSEAFF. In DNA form, the CDR3 reads TGTGCCAGCAGGTTGAGGAGTGAAGCTTTCTTT.

The genes are TRBV3-1 (or the pseudogene TRBV3-2) and TRBJ2-1; 9 positions match TRBD2. Germline V CDR1 and CDR2: LGHDT, YNNKEL (reference sequence). V lost 6 bases to trimming and J lost 8 bases; unmatched junction nucleotides: 8. This CDR3 region has 14 residues. CDR3 residues: CASSRGGAGHEQFF. The CDR3 DNA follows: TGTGCCAGCAGTCGCGGGGGGGCAGGGCATGAGCAGTTCTTC.

The genes are TRBV2 and TRBJ2-6, with a tentative D call TRBD1 (8 bases). In germline, CDR1 is SNHLY, CDR2 FYNNEI. V was cut by 6 bases and J by 5 bases, with 20 bases left in between. The CDR3 runs to 17 residues. The CDR3 DNA is TGTGCCAGCAGGGCACAGGGGGGGCCCTATCGGGCCAACGTCCTGACTTTC. Amino acid sequence: CASRAQGGPYRANVLTF.

The chain joins TRBV28 to TRBJ2-1, with 8 bases matching TRBD2. The CDR3 sequence is 13 residues long. The V and J ends lost 6 bases and 3 bases, in that order; junction bases with no gene match: 1. Germline V lookup: CDR1 MDHEN, CDR2 SYDVKM. The CDR3 DNA follows: TGTGCCAGCAGAAGCGGGAGCTACAATGAGCAGTTCTTC. Its protein is CASRSGSYNEQFF.

The chain links TRBV5-8 to TRBJ2-5; TRBD2 might be the D (5 bases). This CDR3 is 13 amino acids long. Germline V lookup: CDR1 SGHTS, CDR2 YDEGEE. Trimming took off 4 bases at V and 5 bases at J, with 12 bases between the two ends. The CDR3 region is CASSRTREETQYF. Here the CDR3 DNA reads TGTGCCAGCAGCCGAACTAGGGAGGAGACCCAGTACTTC.

The CDR3 protein is CASSSNQETQYF. The CDR3 DNA reads as TGTGCCAGCAGCTCAAACCAAGAGACCCAGTACTTC. The V call is TRBV11-2, the J call TRBJ2-5; D call uncertain. The germline V and J ends were trimmed by 4 bases and 0 bases, with 3 bases remaining between them. From germline, CDR1 is SGHAT and CDR2 FQNNGV. This CDR3 has 12 residues. Based on the CDR3 plus reference TRBV11-2 and TRBJ2-5, the full variable domain is EAGVAQSPRYKIIEKRQSVAFWCNPISGHATLYWYQQILGQGPKLLIQFQNNGVVDDSQLPKDRFSAERLKGVDSTLKIQPAKLEDSAVYLCASSSNQETQYFGPGTRLLVL.

This rearrangement joins TRBV7-8 to TRBJ1-1; 8 nucleotides align to TRBD1. The CDR3 has 16 residues. The germline V gene encodes CDR1 SGHVS and CDR2 FQNEAQ. Germline trimming cut 1 base from V and 1 base from J; bases unmatched to any gene: 5. The CDR3 sequence: CASSLGGQGWNTEAFF. In DNA form, the CDR3 reads TGTGCCAGCAGCTTAGGCGGACAGGGTTGGAACACTGAAGCTTTCTTT.

This clone was detected ten times or more. V is TRBV14 and J is TRBJ1-3; D might be TRBD1 (5 bases). Germline V lookup: CDR1 SGHDN, CDR2 FVKESK. V was cut by 0 bases and J by 3 bases, with 15 bases left in between. The CDR3 contains 17 residues. DNA of the CDR3: TGTGCCAGCAGCCAAGAATCCAGGGTCGGATATGGAAACACCATATATTTT. It encodes CASSQESRVGYGNTIYF. The full variable domain, in which reference TRBV14 and TRBJ1-3 provide the parts outside the CDR3, is EAGVTQFPSHSVIEKGQTVTLRCDPISGHDNLYWYRRVMGKEIKFLLHFVKESKQDESGMPNNRFLAERTGGTYSTLKVQPAELEDSGVYFCASSQESRVGYGNTIYFGEGSWLTVV.

The J gene is TRBJ2-5, the V gene TRBV20-1; weak D call: TRBD1 (5 bases). Germline V gene sequence: CDR1 DFQATT, CDR2 SNEGSKA (reference sequence). CDR3 length equals 14 residues. Deletions cut 3 bases from V and 1 base from J, with 12 bases between. CDR3 in amino acids: CSASRPGIQETQYF. CDR3 sequence (DNA): TGCAGTGCTAGTCGTCCAGGGATCCAAGAGACCCAGTACTTC.

This chain connects TRBV7-8 to TRBJ2-5, with D possibly TRBD1 on 5 matching bases. This CDR3 has 14 residues. CDR1 is SGHVS, CDR2 FQNEAQ, per germline. V shed 3 bases and J shed 0 bases, with 8 bases lying between them. The CDR3 nucleotides read TGTGCCAGCAGCTTCCGACAGCACCAAGAGACCCAGTACTTC. It is translated as CASSFRQHQETQYF. Looking up the rest from reference TRBV7-8 and TRBJ2-5 gives the full variable domain: GAGVSQSPRYKVAKRGQDVALRCDPISGHVSLFWYQQALGQGPEFLTYFQNEAQLDKSGLPSDRFFAERPEGSVSTLKIQRTQQEDSAVYLCASSFRQHQETQYFGPGTRLLVL.

The genes are TRBV29-1 and TRBJ2-3, with 14 bases matching TRBD2. V lost 5 bases, J lost 0 bases, and 7 bases stayed unmatched. CDR3 length equals 17 residues. The V gene's germline CDR1 is SQVTM and CDR2 ANQGSEA. This chain's CDR3 is CSVIRLAGGLSTDTQYF. The CDR3 coding sequence is TGCAGCGTTATTAGACTAGCGGGAGGGCTTAGCACAGATACGCAGTATTTT.

The chain joins TRBV6-2 or TRBV6-3 to TRBJ2-3; 13 bases line up with TRBD2. Trimming removed 4 bases from V and 3 bases from J; junction bases left unmatched: 4. This CDR3 is 16 amino acids long. Looked up from germline, CDR1 is MNHEY and CDR2 is SVGEGT. CDR3 DNA sequence: TGTGCCAGCAGTTTTACGGGACTAGCGGGGACAGATACGCAGTATTTT. Its protein is CASSFTGLAGTDTQYF.

The chain uses TRBV5-1 and TRBJ2-1, with 9 nucleotides matching TRBD2. CDR3 size: 16 residues. Per the germline V gene, CDR1 is SGHRS and CDR2 is YFSETQ. V was pared by 0 bases and J by 4 bases, with 5 bases of the junction left unmatched. CDR3 amino acids: CASSLDGLAGYNEQFF. The CDR3 coding sequence is TGCGCCAGCAGCTTGGATGGTCTAGCGGGGTACAATGAGCAGTTCTTC.